This TCR beta chain was sequenced for a study of shared clonotypes between healthy human individuals. Study context: Three plates each covered CD4 naive and memory; CD8 naive two, CD8 memory one. The study, taken as a whole, reports: The low donor count limited represented genetic and exposure-history diversity. Generation probabilities were higher for clonotypes shared across all four sorted-subset donors than for unshared ones.

Assay: immunoSEQ multiplex PCR; the TCRdb copy retains only in-frame clones and omits some. The data contain around 2.5 million clones, approximately 93% of them seen just once; the ten biggest clones take up roughly 0.39%. On this clone itself: Its antigen is currently unknown.

The germline V gene has CDR1 MNHEY and CDR2 SVGAGI. The J segment lost 5 bases and the V segment lost 5 bases, leaving 9 bases of the junction unmatched. CDR3 length: 14 residues. The sample consisted of naive CD4+ T cells from PBMCs. Subset reported: CD45RA+ positively selected. This clonotype was obtained from a man aged 18 to 35 in good health. Some clones in this sample may be carry-over from other donors' samples. The rearrangement joins TRBV6-5 to TRBJ2-7; TRBD1 agrees at 7 bases. The DNA for the CDR3 is TGTGCCAGCAGTACGACAGGGATATCGAACGAGCAGTACTTC. Protein: CASSTTGISNEQYF.